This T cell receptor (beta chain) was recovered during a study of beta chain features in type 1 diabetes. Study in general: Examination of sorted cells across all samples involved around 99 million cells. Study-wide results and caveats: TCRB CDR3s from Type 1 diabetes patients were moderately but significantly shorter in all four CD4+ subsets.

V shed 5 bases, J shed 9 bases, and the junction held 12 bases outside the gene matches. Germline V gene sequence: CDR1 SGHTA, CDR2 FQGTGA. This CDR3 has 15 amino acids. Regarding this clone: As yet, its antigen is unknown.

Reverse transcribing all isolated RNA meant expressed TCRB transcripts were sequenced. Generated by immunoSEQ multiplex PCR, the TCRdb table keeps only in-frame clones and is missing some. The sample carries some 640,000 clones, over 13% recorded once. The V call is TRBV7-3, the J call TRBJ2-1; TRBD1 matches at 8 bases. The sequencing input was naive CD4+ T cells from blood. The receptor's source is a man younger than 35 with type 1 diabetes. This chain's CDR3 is CASSQDRGLWSEQFF. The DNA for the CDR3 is TGTGCCAGCAGCCAAGACAGGGGTCTTTGGAGTGAGCAGTTCTTC.